This T cell receptor beta chain emerged from a study of T cell repertoires in cytomegalovirus infection. Overall study context: Public TCR beta signature analysis indicated the presence of both CMV infection and matching HLA type.

Points on this clonotype: Its antigen is unknown.

Whole-study results and caveats: Ex vivo, HLA-C-restricted CMV-specific TCR beta clonotypes prevailed over the rest of the response. Using cumulative public TCR beta family frequency, the authors identified those who carried CMV together with the relevant HLA.

One entry per CDR3 protein, called by TCRdb with MiXCR from the reads. Here the sample spans about 770,000 distinct CDR3 sequences, just under 30% being singletons. This CDR3 is built from 16 residues. CDR1 is DFQATT, CDR2 SNEGSKA, per germline (reference sequence). Trimming cost V 5 bases and J 3 bases; bases outside gene matches: 14. Sequences were derived from cultured CD8+ T cells from PBMCs, sampled from culture after CMV antigen stimulation. The clonotype was recovered from a human donor in good health (CMV status not recorded). Some clones in this sample may be carry-over from other donors' samples. The chain carries TRBV20-1 and TRBJ2-5, with 8 bases matching TRBD1. CDR3 nucleotides: TGCAGTGCTCCGCGATCAGACAGGGGCATAGAAGAGACCCAGTACTTC. Translation gives CSAPRSDRGIEETQYF.